The 9 T cell receptor beta chains below all came from one sample that was sequenced in a study of CXCR3-negative and CXCR3-positive naive CD8 T cells. No antigen has been assigned to these receptors. TRB cDNA was prepared as libraries by UMI-labeled 5' RACE. TCRdb reprocessed the 5' RACE reads and stores each CDR3 protein as one record, lacking DNA. The sample includes 90,000 to 150,000 distinct CDR3 sequences. General observations from the study: When CXCR3-positive naive cells were set against CXCR3-negative naive cells, the former had more hydrophobic TRB CDR3s.

The sample comprised naive CXCR3+ CD8+ T cells from blood. Subset given: CD45RO-CCR7+CD27+CD95- naive CD8+ T cells expressing CXCR3 (TNR3+). These TCRs come from a human donor in good health. Some clones in this sample may be carry-over from other donors' samples.

The chain combines TRBV5-1 with TRBJ2-7; TCRdb's D call, TRBD1, is unchecked because there is no DNA. This CDR3 comprises 14 residues. Germline CDR1 is SGHRS and CDR2 is YFSETQ. The CDR3 here is CASSLEQGAREQYF.

The J gene is TRBJ2-7, the V gene TRBV7-9; TCRdb selects TRBD1, and the lack of DNA leaves this call unchecked. Germline values: CDR1 SEHNR, CDR2 FQNEAQ (reference sequence). This CDR3 has 12 amino acids. CDR3 sequence reads: CASSDSTYEQYF. The full variable domain, its missing parts supplied by reference TRBV7-9 and TRBJ2-7, is DTGVSQNPRHKITKRGQNVTFRCDPISEHNRLYWYRQTLGQGPEFLTYFQNEAQLEKSRLLSDRFSAERPKGSFSTLEIQRTEQGDSAMYLCASSDSTYEQYFGPGTRLTVT.

The genes are TRBV7-3 and TRBJ2-2; there is no DNA to check the TCRdb D call of TRBD2. Germline lookup yields CDR1 SGHTA and CDR2 FQGTGA. CDR3 length: 16 amino acids. The CDR3 loop reads CASSLGKAVPAGELFF. Full variable domain (outside the CDR3, taken from reference TRBV7-3 and TRBJ2-2): GAGVSQTPSNKVTEKGKYVELRCDPISGHTALYWYRQSLGQGPEFLIYFQGTGAADDSGLPNDRFFAVRPEGSVSTLKIQRTERGDSAVYLCASSLGKAVPAGELFFGEGSRLTVL.

This CDR3 is CASSMTGGRNEQFF. The rearrangement joins TRBV7-3 to TRBJ2-1; TCRdb gives TRBD1 as the D gene, but with no DNA this cannot be confirmed. There are 14 residues in the CDR3. CDR1 and CDR2 (germline): SGHTA, FQGTGA.

CDR3 loop: CASSPTRTSVVREQYF. The chain combines TRBV3-1 with TRBJ2-7; TCRdb picks TRBD2, but there is no DNA to check that call. The CDR3 length is 16 residues. CDR1 LGHDT and CDR2 YNNKEL come from the germline V gene (reference sequence).

The chain uses TRBV9 and TRBJ2-7; as DNA is missing, the TRBD2 call by TCRdb cannot be tested. CDR3 size: 16 residues. Germline V gene data show CDR1 as SGDLS and CDR2 as YYNGEE. CDR3 residues: CASSVATGGSIYEQYF.

The chain combines TRBV3-1 with TRBJ2-5. CDR3 length: 16 residues. Germline V CDR1 and CDR2: LGHDT, YNNKEL (reference sequence). CDR3 in amino acids: CASSQLAVGYQETQYF.

The V call is TRBV29-1, the J call TRBJ2-1; TCRdb selects TRBD2, and the lack of DNA leaves this call unchecked. The CDR3 is 15 residues long. Looked up from germline, CDR1 is SQVTM and CDR2 is ANQGSEA. The CDR3 protein is CSEAPSGGTYNEQFF.

This rearrangement joins TRBV6-5 to TRBJ1-2; TCRdb returns TRBD1, unconfirmable since there is no DNA. CDR3 length equals 14 residues. Germline CDR1 MNHEY, CDR2 SVGAGI. CDR3 sequence reads: CASSYSSRGTGYTF.